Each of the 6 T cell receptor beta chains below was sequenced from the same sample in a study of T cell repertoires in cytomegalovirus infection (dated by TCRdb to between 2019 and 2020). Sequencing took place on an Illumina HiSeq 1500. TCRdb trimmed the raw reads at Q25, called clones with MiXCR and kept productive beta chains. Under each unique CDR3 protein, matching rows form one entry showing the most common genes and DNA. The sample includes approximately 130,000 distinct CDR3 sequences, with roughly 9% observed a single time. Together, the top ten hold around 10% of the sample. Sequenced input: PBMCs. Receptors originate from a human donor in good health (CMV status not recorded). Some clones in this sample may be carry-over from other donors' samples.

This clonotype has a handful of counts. CDR3 sequence (DNA): TGTGCCAGCAGTACGGTGGGCGGTGAAGAGACCCAGTACTTC. Its protein product is CASSTVGGEETQYF. The chain recombines TRBV6-1 with TRBJ2-5; D is unclear. The CDR3 length is 14 residues. V gave up 5 bases and J gave up 3 bases, with 13 bases separating them. Germline CDR1 MNHNS, CDR2 SASEGT.

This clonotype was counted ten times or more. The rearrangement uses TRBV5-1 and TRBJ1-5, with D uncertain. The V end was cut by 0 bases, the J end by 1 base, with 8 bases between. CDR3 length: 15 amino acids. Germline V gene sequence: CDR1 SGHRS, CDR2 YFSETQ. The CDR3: CASSLGPESNQPQHF. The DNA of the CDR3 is TGCGCCAGCAGCTTGGGGCCAGAGAGCAATCAGCCCCAGCATTTT.

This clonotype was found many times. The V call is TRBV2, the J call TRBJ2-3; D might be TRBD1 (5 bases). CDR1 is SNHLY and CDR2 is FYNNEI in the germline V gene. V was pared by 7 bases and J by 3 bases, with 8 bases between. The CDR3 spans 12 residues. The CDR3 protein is CASKTDTDTQYF. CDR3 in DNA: TGTGCCAGCAAGACAGATACAGATACGCAGTATTTT.

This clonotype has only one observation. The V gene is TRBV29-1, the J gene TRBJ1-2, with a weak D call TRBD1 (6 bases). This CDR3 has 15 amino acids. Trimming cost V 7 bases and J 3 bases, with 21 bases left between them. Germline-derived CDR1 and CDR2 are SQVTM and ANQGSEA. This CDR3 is CSADEPDSDYYGYTF. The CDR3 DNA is TGCAGCGCGGATGAGCCGGACAGCGACTACTATGGCTACACCTTC.

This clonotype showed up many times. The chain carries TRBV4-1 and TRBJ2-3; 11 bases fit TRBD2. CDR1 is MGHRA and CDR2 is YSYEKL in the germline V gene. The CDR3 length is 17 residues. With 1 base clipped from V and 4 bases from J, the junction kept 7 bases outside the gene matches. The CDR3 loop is CASSQGETSGDADTQYF. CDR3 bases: TGCGCCAGCAGCCAAGGCGAGACTAGCGGGGACGCAGATACGCAGTATTTT.

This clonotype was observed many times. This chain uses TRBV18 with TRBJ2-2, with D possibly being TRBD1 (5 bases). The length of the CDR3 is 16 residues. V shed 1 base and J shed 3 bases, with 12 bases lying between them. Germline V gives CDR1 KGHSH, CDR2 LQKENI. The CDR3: CASSPRGTGDTGELFF. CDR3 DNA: TGTGCCAGCTCACCACGGGGAACAGGAGACACCGGGGAGCTGTTTTTT.